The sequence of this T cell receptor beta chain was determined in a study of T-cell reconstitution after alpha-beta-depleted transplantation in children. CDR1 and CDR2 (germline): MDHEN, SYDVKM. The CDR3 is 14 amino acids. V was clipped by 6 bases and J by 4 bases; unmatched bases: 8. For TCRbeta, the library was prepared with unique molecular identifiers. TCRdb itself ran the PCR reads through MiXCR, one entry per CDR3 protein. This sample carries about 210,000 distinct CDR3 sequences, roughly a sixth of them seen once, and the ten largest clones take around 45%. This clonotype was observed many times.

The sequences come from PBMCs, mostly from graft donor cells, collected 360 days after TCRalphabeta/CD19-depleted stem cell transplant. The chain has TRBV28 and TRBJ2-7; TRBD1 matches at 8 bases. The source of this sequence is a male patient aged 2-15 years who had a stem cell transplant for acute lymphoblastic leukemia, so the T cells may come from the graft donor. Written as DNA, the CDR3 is TGTGCCAGCAGGGGGACAGGAGAAAGTTACGAGCAGTACTTC. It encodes CASRGTGESYEQYF.